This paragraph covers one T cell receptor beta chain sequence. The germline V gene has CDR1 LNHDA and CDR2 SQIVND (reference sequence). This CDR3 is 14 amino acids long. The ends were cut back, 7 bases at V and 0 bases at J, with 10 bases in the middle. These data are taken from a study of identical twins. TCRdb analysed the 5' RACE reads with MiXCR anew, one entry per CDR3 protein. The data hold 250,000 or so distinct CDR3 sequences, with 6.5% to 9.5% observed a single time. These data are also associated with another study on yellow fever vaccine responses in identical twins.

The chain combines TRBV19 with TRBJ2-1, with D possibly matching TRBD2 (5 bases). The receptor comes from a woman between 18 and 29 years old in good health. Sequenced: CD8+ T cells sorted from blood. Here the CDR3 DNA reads TGTGCCAGTACCACGGGGAGCTCCTACAATGAGCAGTTCTTC. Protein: CASTTGSSYNEQFF.